The 31 T cell receptor beta chains below were found in one sample sequenced in a study of blood T cell repertoires in COVID-19 (dated by TCRdb to the early 2020s). Receptors were amplified or captured by the immunoSEQ multiplex PCR assay. What TCRdb holds here is the immuneACCESS table cut down to in-frame rearrangements. Part of the clones is not present; checked against another copy, under half of the missing clones reflect an unresolved V gene, and the others are unexplained. Counted in this sample were some 140,000 clones; about 80% of them appeared once. About 29% of the sample belongs to the ten largest clones. The sequenced sample was peripheral blood. These receptors were taken from a woman aged 60-75 years with acute or convalescent COVID-19.

V gene TRBV18 combines with J gene TRBJ2-2, with 10 bases fitting TRBD2. The CDR3 runs 19 residues. CDR1 is KGHSH, CDR2 LQKENI, per germline. Germline trimming cut 1 base from V and 3 bases from J; bases unmatched to any gene: 11. The CDR3 protein is CASSPLPSGGAVDTGELFF. Written as DNA, the CDR3 is TGTGCCAGCTCACCACTGCCCAGCGGGGGGGCTGTCGACACCGGGGAGCTGTTTTTT.

The chain links TRBV3-1 (or the pseudogene TRBV3-2) to TRBJ2-1, with TRBD2 matching 7 bases. Germline V gene sequence: CDR1 LGHDT, CDR2 YNNKEL (reference sequence). V was pared by 2 bases and J by 10 bases, with 8 bases of the junction left unmatched. This CDR3 has 14 amino acids. The CDR3 here is CASSQLGFGREQFF. The CDR3 DNA reads as TGTGCCAGCAGCCAACTAGGGTTCGGGAGGGAGCAGTTCTTC.

This clone was observed once. The chain combines TRBV3-1 (or the pseudogene TRBV3-2) with TRBJ1-2, with D possibly being TRBD1 (6 bases). This CDR3 comprises 15 residues. V was pared by 2 bases and J by 4 bases, with 14 bases between. Germline V gene sequence: CDR1 LGHDT, CDR2 YNNKEL (reference sequence). The CDR3 bases are TGTGCCAGCAGCCAAAATCTACAGGGTGTCTATGGCTACACCTTC. Its protein is CASSQNLQGVYGYTF.

This chain uses TRBV4-1 with TRBJ2-4, with TRBD2 matching 12 bases. Germline V CDR1 and CDR2: MGHRA, YSYEKL. The CDR3 is 19 residues long. V trimming: 4 bases; J trimming: 3 bases; junction bases outside the gene matches: 13. CDR3 coding DNA: TGCGCCAGCAGCCCCCGACTAGCGGGGGCCAGAGGGGTCAAAAACATTCAGTACTTC. Amino acids: CASSPRLAGARGVKNIQYF.

This chain connects TRBV3-1 (or the pseudogene TRBV3-2) to TRBJ1-1; D is unresolved. This CDR3 is 15 amino acids long. The germline gives CDR1 LGHDT, CDR2 YNNKEL (reference sequence). Trimming pared 0 bases from V and 6 bases from J, leaving 14 bases between. This CDR3 is CASSQDVGGRSEAFF. The CDR3, as DNA: TGTGCCAGCAGCCAAGATGTGGGTGGCAGGTCTGAAGCTTTCTTT.

The rearrangement uses TRBV15 and TRBJ2-1; D not certain. The length of the CDR3 is 13 residues. V dropped 0 bases and J dropped 8 bases, with 8 bases sitting between them. From germline, CDR1 is LNHNV and CDR2 YYDKDF (reference sequence). The CDR3 loop reads CATSRDPADEQFF. CDR3 nucleotide sequence: TGTGCCACCAGCAGAGATCCGGCGGATGAGCAGTTCTTC.

This clone was seen only once. The chain's CDR3 is CASSHVGALYEETQYF. In DNA form, the CDR3 reads TGTGCCAGCAGCCATGTTGGTGCCCTCTACGAAGAGACCCAGTACTTC. The chain joins TRBV3-1 (or the pseudogene TRBV3-2) to TRBJ2-5; D is unclear. The CDR3 is 16 amino acids. The V gene lost 3 bases and the J gene lost 3 bases, with 17 bases spanning the gap. Germline V gene sequence: CDR1 LGHDT, CDR2 YNNKEL (reference sequence).

The rearrangement uses TRBV12-3 or TRBV12-4 and TRBJ1-6; 8 positions match TRBD1. The junction had 7 bases not matched to a gene; V was cut back by 6 bases and J by 15 bases. The CDR3 extends over 12 amino acids. The CDR3 DNA sequence: TGTGCCAGCAGGCCCGGGACAGGTCTCCTCCACTTT. This encodes CASRPGTGLLHF.

The rearrangement links TRBV18 to TRBJ1-2, with D perhaps TRBD1 (6 bases). This CDR3 contains 14 residues. With 2 bases removed from V and 1 base from J, the gap between germline ends came to 8 bases. Germline values: CDR1 KGHSH, CDR2 LQKENI. DNA of the CDR3: TGTGCCAGCTCACCATCAGGGGTTAACTATGGCTACACCTTC. Translated: CASSPSGVNYGYTF.

This chain uses TRBV9 with TRBJ2-3, with TRBD1 matching 11 bases. In germline, CDR1 is SGDLS, CDR2 YYNGEE. V lost 6 bases to trimming and J lost 0 bases; unmatched junction nucleotides: 6. The CDR3 length is 16 residues. The CDR3 spells CASKDGQGASTDTQYF. DNA for the CDR3: TGTGCCAGCAAAGACGGACAGGGGGCAAGCACAGATACGCAGTATTTT.

The chain couples TRBV30 to TRBJ1-1; 7 nucleotides agree with TRBD1. The CDR3 covers 13 residues. V lost 2 bases to trimming and J lost 5 bases; unmatched junction nucleotides: 5. Germline values: CDR1 GTSNPN, CDR2 SVGIG (reference sequence). This CDR3 is CAWSRSGGTEAFF. CDR3 coding DNA: TGTGCCTGGAGTAGGTCAGGGGGTACTGAAGCTTTCTTT. The full variable domain, rest sourced from reference TRBV30 and TRBJ1-1, is SQTIHQWPATLVQPVGSPLSLECTVEGTSNPNLYWYRQAAGRGLQLLFYSVGIGQISSEVPQNLSASRPQDRQFILSSKKLLLSDSGFYLCAWSRSGGTEAFFGQGTRLTVV.

The chain joins TRBV6-5 to TRBJ2-7; D is uncertain. This CDR3 spans 12 amino acids. Germline V gene data show CDR1 as MNHEY and CDR2 as SVGAGI. Trimming stripped 6 bases from V and 7 bases from J, with 13 bases between. Here the CDR3 DNA reads TGTGCCAGCAGCGTTCTTTCAGGAGAGCAGTACGTC. Translation: CASSVLSGEQYV.

This clone has only a few counts. The rearrangement joins TRBV2 to TRBJ1-2; D is ambiguous. The CDR3 sequence is 12 residues long. Germline V gives CDR1 SNHLY, CDR2 FYNNEI. Trimming left V 8 bases short and J 5 bases short, with 12 bases between. The CDR3 region is CASGLGPYGYTF. Here the CDR3 DNA reads TGTGCCAGCGGTTTGGGCCCGTATGGCTACACCTTC.

V is TRBV6-2 or TRBV6-3 and J is TRBJ1-5, with D hard to call. Germline V CDR1 and CDR2: MNHEY, SVGEGT. This CDR3 is 21 amino acids long. V shed 2 bases and J shed 0 bases, with 26 bases lying between them. The CDR3 region has the DNA TGTGCCAGCAGTTACCAAGCCCCACAGTCCGCCTCCTACATTAGCAATCAGCCCCAGCATTTT. Its translation is CASSYQAPQSASYISNQPQHF.

The chain carries TRBV23-1 and TRBJ2-5; D possibly corresponds to TRBD2 (6 bases). TRBV23-1 is an ORF, with its function uncertain. The CDR3 is 12 residues long. Between the trimmed V and J ends, which lost 8 bases and 4 bases, there was a span of 11 bases. Here the CDR3 reads CASGGSGETQYF. For the CDR3, the DNA is TGCGCCAGCGGGGGGTCCGGAGAGACCCAGTACTTC.

This clone was seen a few times. The chain uses TRBV10-3 and TRBJ1-2; unclear D gene. CDR1 and CDR2 (germline): ENHRY, SYGVKD. V lost 7 bases, J lost 1 base, and 10 bases lay in between. The length of the CDR3 is 13 residues. CDR3 protein: CAITWQVNYGYTF. CDR3 nucleotides: TGTGCCATCACTTGGCAAGTTAACTATGGCTACACCTTC.

This chain uses TRBV5-6 with TRBJ1-4; D might be TRBD1 (6 bases). Germline loops: CDR1 SGHDT, CDR2 YYEEEE. The length of the CDR3 is 13 residues. V was pared by 4 bases and J by 6 bases, with 10 bases between. CDR3 in amino acids: CASSVTGYEKLFF. The CDR3 coding sequence is TGTGCCAGCAGCGTGACAGGTTATGAAAAACTGTTTTTT.

In this sample, this clone turned up once. The chain couples TRBV6-5 to TRBJ1-6; D not resolved. The CDR3 loop spans 13 amino acids. Germline CDR1 and CDR2: MNHEY and SVGAGI. Trimming shortened V by 7 bases and J by 8 bases, and 12 bases separated the two germline ends. The CDR3 protein is CASKPLTDSPLHF. In nucleotides, the CDR3 is TGTGCCAGCAAACCGCTTACGGATTCACCCCTCCACTTT.

This chain connects TRBV24-1 to TRBJ1-2; 9 bases align to TRBD1. Germline CDR1 is KGHDR and CDR2 is SFDVKD. The CDR3 runs 17 residues. J was trimmed by 0 bases and V by 7 bases; bases with no gene match: 11. The CDR3, as DNA: TGTGCCACCAGCGATGCCGGGACAGGGCGCGCTAACTATGGCTACACCTTC. This encodes CATSDAGTGRANYGYTF.

This clone showed up just a few times. The chain employs TRBV7-3 and TRBJ2-3, with a weak D call TRBD2 (7 bases). Per germline, CDR1 SGHTA and CDR2 FQGTGA. The CDR3 covers 15 residues. The ends were cut back, 6 bases at V and 4 bases at J, with 17 bases in the middle. The CDR3, as DNA: TGTGCCAGCAGGAGGACAGCGGGGAGCCCAGATACGCAGTATTTT. It yields the protein CASRRTAGSPDTQYF.

This clone was picked up one time. The J gene is TRBJ2-3, the V gene TRBV11-2; TRBD2 matches at 9 bases. Germline values: CDR1 SGHAT, CDR2 FQNNGV. This CDR3 has 16 residues. V was clipped by 2 bases and J by 5 bases; unmatched bases: 8. The CDR3 sequence: CASSLSASGVVDTQYF. In nucleotides, the CDR3 is TGTGCCAGCAGCTTATCGGCTAGCGGGGTTGTAGATACGCAGTATTTT.

The chain has TRBV10-3 and TRBJ1-1; tentative D call: TRBD1 (5 bases). Looked up from germline, CDR1 is ENHRY and CDR2 is SYGVKD. Trimming stripped 4 bases from V and 2 bases from J, with 8 bases between. The CDR3 is made up of 13 amino acids. The CDR3 is CAISATVNTEAFF. The DNA for the CDR3 is TGTGCCATCAGTGCGACAGTTAACACTGAAGCTTTCTTT.

V gene TRBV23-1 combines with J gene TRBJ2-3, with D perhaps matching TRBD2 (6 bases). TRBV23-1 is sorted into the ORF group, with uncertain function. The CDR3 is made up of 17 amino acids. V was pared by 1 base and J by 1 base, with 15 bases between. CDR3 protein: CASSQWARGRGTDTQYF. The CDR3 bases are TGCGCCAGCAGTCAATGGGCGCGGGGACGCGGCACAGATACGCAGTATTTT.

The chain recombines TRBV6-6 with TRBJ2-2; the D is unclear. The CDR3 loop spans 16 amino acids. Trimming shortened V by 2 bases and J by 6 bases, and 16 bases separated the two germline ends. Germline CDR1 reads MNHNY; CDR2 reads SVGAGI (reference sequence). The CDR3: CASSYPAYLRPGELFF. The CDR3 DNA reads TGTGCCAGCAGTTACCCCGCCTATCTCAGGCCCGGGGAGCTGTTTTTT.

The CDR3 coding sequence is TGTGCCAGCAGCGCGACGGGCGGGGGGGCAGAGACCCAGTACTTC. Translation gives CASSATGGGAETQYF. The J gene is TRBJ2-5, the V gene TRBV7-2; 9 nucleotides match TRBD2. V was pared by 5 bases and J by 4 bases, with 8 bases of the junction left unmatched. The length of the CDR3 is 15 residues. Germline V gene sequence: CDR1 SGHTA, CDR2 FQGNSA.

On this clone itself: Other DNA sequences in the same sample also yield this CDR3. J is TRBJ1-5 and V is TRBV5-1, with 7 nucleotides matching TRBD1. J gave up 4 bases and V 4 bases, and 5 bases lay outside the gene matches. CDR1 and CDR2 from the germline V gene are SGHRS and YFSETQ. This CDR3 is 14 amino acids long. The CDR3 nucleotides read TGCGCCAGCAGCCCCGGGACAGAAAATCAGCCCCAGCATTTT. It translates to CASSPGTENQPQHF.

The chain links TRBV5-5 to TRBJ1-6; D unresolved. The CDR3 runs to 15 residues. Germline-derived CDR1 and CDR2 are SGHKS and YYEKEE (reference sequence). V dropped 6 bases and J dropped 4 bases, with 14 bases sitting between them. The CDR3 DNA sequence: TGTGCCAGCACCCACTCCCCCGGTTATAATTCACCCCTCCACTTT. Translating gives CASTHSPGYNSPLHF.

This clone has just one count. The chain combines TRBV7-9 with TRBJ1-1; 9 nucleotides agree with TRBD1. Per the germline V gene, CDR1 is SEHNR and CDR2 is FQNEAQ (reference sequence). CDR3 length equals 15 residues. V lost 3 bases, J lost 4 bases, and 6 bases stayed unmatched. As DNA, the CDR3 is TGTGCCAGCAGCTTGACAGGGGGTAAAGGCACTGAAGCTTTCTTT. Amino acids: CASSLTGGKGTEAFF.

This chain links TRBV11-2 with TRBJ1-2; TRBD1 aligns across 9 bases. V was clipped by 2 bases and J by 6 bases; unmatched bases: 7. In germline, CDR1 is SGHAT, CDR2 FQNNGV. The CDR3 has 15 amino acids. The CDR3 sequence: CASSLFIGTGNGYTF. CDR3 in DNA: TGTGCCAGCAGCTTATTTATTGGGACAGGGAATGGCTACACCTTC.

This sequence joins TRBV7-9 and TRBJ1-2, with TRBD1 identical over 8 bases. CDR1 is SEHNR, CDR2 FQNEAQ, per germline (reference sequence). The V segment lost 3 bases and the J segment 2 bases; nucleotides outside the gene matches: 5. This CDR3 is built from 15 residues. The CDR3 region has the DNA TGTGCCAGCAGCTTCGACAGGACAGGGAACTATGGCTACACCTTC. Protein sequence: CASSFDRTGNYGYTF.

The chain links TRBV4-2 to TRBJ1-2; 7 bases are shared with TRBD1. In germline, CDR1 is LGHNA, CDR2 YNFKEQ. V trimming: 2 bases; J trimming: 4 bases; junction bases outside the gene matches: 10. The CDR3 is made up of 16 amino acids. For the CDR3, the DNA is TGTGCCAGCAGCCAATCGACAGGCCGGGACAGCTATGGCTACACCTTC. Amino acids: CASSQSTGRDSYGYTF.